The 8 T cell receptor beta chains presented below share a single source sample, sequenced in a study of CD8+CD57+ T cells in acquired aplastic anemia. The template for TCR beta VDJ and CDR3 sequence profiling was genomic DNA. In TCRdb, the reads were re-called with MiXCR into one record per CDR3 protein. The sample holds around 210,000 distinct CDR3 sequences, around three fifths seen once. Patients selected for sequencing had displayed CD8+CD57+ cell expansion by flow cytometry. The source material was sorted CD4+, CD8+, or CD8+CD57+ T cells (not recorded which) from PBMCs. The receptors derive from a human donor with aplastic anemia.

The gene calls are TRBV7-3 and TRBJ2-7, with TRBD2 identical over 11 bases. CDR1 SGHTA and CDR2 FQGTGA come from the germline V gene. V was clipped by 3 bases and J by 3 bases; unmatched bases: 4. This CDR3 contains 15 residues. The CDR3 bases are TGTGCCAGCAGCTTCCAGGGACTAGCGGACTACGAGCAGTACTTC. As protein: CASSFQGLADYEQYF.

The chain links TRBV2 to TRBJ1-1; TRBD1 matches 7 bases. CDR1 is SNHLY and CDR2 is FYNNEI in the germline V gene. The CDR3 covers 12 residues. Losses at the gene ends were 5 bases for V and 8 bases for J; bases not matched to a gene: 5. The CDR3 loop is CASSIQGLEAFF. DNA of the CDR3: TGTGCCAGCAGTATACAGGGGTTAGAAGCTTTCTTT. Drawing the rest from reference TRBV2 and TRBJ1-1, the complete variable domain is EPEVTQTPSHQVTQMGQEVILRCVPISNHLYFYWYRQILGQKVEFLVSFYNNEISEKSEIFDDQFSVERPDGSNFTLKIRSTKLEDSAMYFCASSIQGLEAFFGQGTRLTVV.

This chain joins TRBV5-1 and TRBJ2-6; D may be TRBD1 (6 bases). CDR1 is SGHRS and CDR2 is YFSETQ in the germline V gene. Trimming left V 4 bases short and J 1 base short, with 9 bases between. This CDR3 region has 15 residues. The CDR3 DNA follows: TGCGCCAGCAGCCAACAGGGATCTGGGGCCAACGTCCTGACTTTC. Residues: CASSQQGSGANVLTF.

In this sample, this clonotype turned up many times. The CDR3 sequence is CASRRPGTGVYEQYF. CDR3 sequence (DNA): TGTGCCAGCAGACGACCCGGGACAGGGGTCTACGAGCAGTACTTC. This rearrangement joins TRBV28 to TRBJ2-7; TRBD1 aligns across 10 bases. V lost 6 bases to trimming and J lost 3 bases; unmatched junction nucleotides: 8. Germline V gives CDR1 MDHEN, CDR2 SYDVKM. The CDR3 consists of 15 residues.

The chain employs TRBV15 and TRBJ2-1, with D unresolved. Germline CDR1 and CDR2: LNHNV and YYDKDF (reference sequence). Trimming shortened V by 3 bases and J by 6 bases, and 18 bases separated the two germline ends. The CDR3 sequence is 16 residues long. The CDR3 DNA reads TGTGCCACCAGCAGCTTAATGTTGAATCTCGGCAATGAGCAGTTCTTC. Translated: CATSSLMLNLGNEQFF.

The chain combines TRBV5-1 with TRBJ2-7, with TRBD2 identical over 10 bases. Germline trimming cut 8 bases from V and 1 base from J; bases unmatched to any gene: 6. CDR3 size: 14 residues. CDR1 is SGHRS and CDR2 is YFSETQ in the germline V gene. The CDR3 is CASRWTSGSYEQYF. The CDR3 DNA reads TGCGCCAGTAGGTGGACTAGCGGTTCCTACGAGCAGTACTTC.

The rearrangement uses TRBV24-1 and TRBJ2-1; 9 bases match TRBD2. The germline V gene encodes CDR1 KGHDR and CDR2 SFDVKD. This CDR3 has 12 residues. The V gene end was trimmed by 10 bases and the J gene end by 8 bases; junction bases not matched to a gene: 5. The CDR3: CATAGGIHEQFF. DNA for the CDR3: TGTGCCACTGCGGGGGGGATCCATGAGCAGTTCTTC.

The V gene is TRBV12-3 or TRBV12-4, the J gene TRBJ1-1; no firm D call. The CDR3 spans 14 residues. V was pared by 5 bases and J by 5 bases, with 15 bases between. The CDR3, as DNA: TGTGCCAGCAGTGATCCGGGCGCGCGAACTGAAGCTTTCTTT. Translation gives CASSDPGARTEAFF.